Below, 29 T cell receptor beta chains from the same sample are listed, as sequenced in a study of beta chain features in type 1 diabetes. Study-level findings and limits: A moderate, significant TCRB CDR3 shortening appeared in type 1 diabetes across four CD4+ subsets.

These receptors' antigens are unknown. Expressed TCRB transcripts got sequenced, as all isolated RNA was reverse transcribed. Only in-frame clones appear in the TCRdb table, and some are missing; sequencing was by immunoSEQ multiplex PCR. Of roughly 160,000 clones detected, roughly 7.1% appear once; the ten largest clones hold about 1%. Sequences were obtained from central memory CD4+ T cells from blood. These receptor sequences come from a middle-aged woman with type 1 diabetes.

This chain's CDR3 is CASSLAGDTQYF. DNA of the CDR3: TGTGCCAGCTCACTTGCGGGAGATACGCAGTATTTT. The chain combines TRBV18 with TRBJ2-3, with TRBD2 as a possible D gene (5 bases). The ends were cut back, 4 bases at V and 5 bases at J, with 7 bases in the middle. Germline V lookup: CDR1 KGHSH, CDR2 LQKENI. The CDR3 is 12 residues long.

The rearrangement joins TRBV6-5 to TRBJ1-2; D possibly corresponds to TRBD1 (5 bases). CDR1 is MNHEY and CDR2 is SVGAGI in the germline V gene. The V end lost 3 bases, the J end lost 6 bases, and 11 bases lay between the germline ends. This CDR3 spans 13 amino acids. The CDR3 sequence: CASSYQGGNGYTF. In nucleotides, the CDR3 is TGTGCCAGCAGTTATCAGGGTGGGAATGGCTACACCTTC.

The chain combines TRBV5-6 with TRBJ1-4; 7 bases are shared with TRBD1. Germline CDR1 is SGHDT and CDR2 is YYEEEE. V shed 4 bases, J shed 7 bases, and the junction held 4 bases outside the gene matches. This CDR3 is 13 amino acids long. The CDR3 region is CASSDDRVEKLFF. The CDR3 bases are TGTGCCAGCAGCGACGACAGGGTTGAAAAACTGTTTTTT.

This chain links TRBV14 with TRBJ1-4; the D is unclear. CDR3 length: 15 amino acids. CDR1 is SGHDN and CDR2 is FVKESK in the germline V gene. V was pared by 6 bases and J by 7 bases, with 18 bases between. CDR3 DNA sequence: TGTGCCAGCAGTCTGAGCCCTGGAGGCACTGAAAAACTGTTTTTT. Translating gives CASSLSPGGTEKLFF.

This clone occurred a few times. The chain combines TRBV19 with TRBJ2-7; 7 bases align to TRBD1. Germline CDR1 reads LNHDA; CDR2 reads SQIVND (reference sequence). There are 14 residues in the CDR3. Germline trimming cut 5 bases from V and 4 bases from J; bases unmatched to any gene: 8. The CDR3 region is CASSEQGYAYEQYF. In DNA, the CDR3 is TGTGCCAGTAGTGAACAGGGGTATGCGTACGAGCAGTACTTC.

The table lists this clone with a few counts. The chain combines TRBV10-3 with TRBJ1-1; 9 bases align to TRBD1. This CDR3 contains 13 residues. The ends lost 7 bases at V and 8 bases at J; junction bases unmatched: 8. Germline CDR1 is ENHRY and CDR2 is SYGVKD. The CDR3 is CAINRGQGGEAFF. The CDR3 region has the DNA TGTGCCATCAATAGGGGACAGGGTGGCGAAGCTTTCTTT.

The chain couples TRBV5-4 to TRBJ2-7; 12 bases fit TRBD2. The length of the CDR3 is 15 residues. Germline-derived CDR1 and CDR2 are SGHNT and YYREEE (reference sequence). V was clipped by 4 bases and J by 2 bases; unmatched bases: 4. CDR3 DNA: TGTGCCAGCAGCCCCCGGACTAGCGGGACCTACGAGCAGTACTTC. Translated: CASSPRTSGTYEQYF.

In this sample, this clone turned up a few times. The chain has TRBV15 and TRBJ1-1; D is undetermined. Germline CDR1 reads LNHNV; CDR2 reads YYDKDF (reference sequence). CDR3 length equals 14 residues. Trimming pared 5 bases from V and 4 bases from J, leaving 14 bases between. The CDR3 bases are TGTGCCACCAGCGGCCCAAATCCGGGCACTGAAGCTTTCTTT. This gives the protein CATSGPNPGTEAFF.

This clone turned up a few times. The V gene is TRBV4-3, the J gene TRBJ2-7, with 9 bases aligning to TRBD1. From germline, CDR1 is LGHNA and CDR2 YSLEER. V dropped 4 bases and J dropped 2; count of bases not matched to a gene: 12. The CDR3 runs 17 residues. In nucleotides, the CDR3 is TGCGCCAGCAGCCGGGACAGGGCGGGCGCGAGGGCCTACGAGCAGTACTTC. It translates to CASSRDRAGARAYEQYF.

This clone was found a few times. The chain is built from TRBV6-9 and TRBJ2-1; 7 bases align to TRBD2. In germline, CDR1 is MNHGY, CDR2 SVAAGI. J was trimmed by 11 bases and V by 1 base; bases with no gene match: 5. This CDR3 is built from 13 residues. The CDR3 sequence: CASSYCERGKQFF. CDR3 coding DNA: TGTGCCAGCAGTTATTGTGAGCGGGGCAAGCAGTTCTTC.

This clone was found many times. Other DNA variants within this sample encode the same CDR3. The chain joins TRBV13 to TRBJ1-2, with 9 bases lining up with TRBD1. CDR1 PRHDT and CDR2 FYEKMQ come from the germline V gene (reference sequence). The V segment lost 6 bases and the J segment 3 bases; nucleotides outside the gene matches: 2. The CDR3 extends over 13 amino acids. CDR3 protein: CASSRDRDYGYTF. The CDR3 DNA reads TGTGCCAGCAGTAGGGACAGGGACTATGGCTACACCTTC.

The chain recombines TRBV6-1 with TRBJ1-2; tentatively, D is TRBD1 (5 bases). This CDR3 is 15 amino acids long. Germline values: CDR1 MNHNS, CDR2 SASEGT. Trimming left V 7 bases short and J 5 bases short, with 20 bases between. The CDR3 reads CASIPQGADRYGYTF. The CDR3 nucleotides read TGTGCCAGCATCCCCCAAGGGGCGGATCGTTATGGCTACACCTTC.

This clone was seen just once. The CDR3 DNA follows: TGTGCCAGCAGTGAAATCAGGGCAAATGAAAAACTGTTTTTT. It translates to CASSEIRANEKLFF. The chain is built from TRBV6-1 and TRBJ1-4, with D tentatively TRBD1 (5 bases). The CDR3 is 14 residues long. V gave up 2 bases and J gave up 5 bases, with 9 bases separating them. Germline CDR1 and CDR2: MNHNS and SASEGT.

This clone was found once. The chain uses TRBV4-3 and TRBJ1-1; D perhaps matches TRBD1 (6 bases). The CDR3 runs to 14 residues. Trimming removed 1 base at V and 4 bases at J, with 10 bases between. Germline V lookup: CDR1 LGHNA, CDR2 YSLEER. The CDR3 nucleotides are TGCGCCAGCAGCCAAGCGAGGGGGGGCACTGAAGCTTTCTTT. It specifies CASSQARGGTEAFF.

This clone has only a few counts. This chain connects TRBV7-2 to TRBJ2-4, with unresolved D. Trimming removed 2 bases at V and 5 bases at J, with 10 bases between. Germline loops: CDR1 SGHTA, CDR2 FQGNSA. CDR3 size: 14 residues. The CDR3 protein is CASSLYYSQNIQYF. The CDR3 DNA reads TGTGCCAGCAGCTTATATTATTCCCAAAACATTCAGTACTTC.

V gene TRBV4-2 combines with J gene TRBJ2-5; possible D gene TRBD2, 5 bases. Germline assignment: CDR1 LGHNA and CDR2 YNFKEQ. V was pared by 0 bases and J by 8 bases, with 16 bases between. This CDR3 comprises 15 residues. The CDR3 region has the DNA TGTGCCAGCAGCCAAGAAGTAGGGAGTTTTGATACCCAGTACTTC. This sequence encodes CASSQEVGSFDTQYF.

The V gene is TRBV7-2, the J gene TRBJ2-2; TRBD2 aligns across 7 bases. The trim removed 5 bases at V and 3 bases at J, leaving 6 bases unmatched. This CDR3 contains 15 residues. The V gene's germline CDR1 is SGHTA and CDR2 FQGNSA. The CDR3 nucleotides read TGTGCCAGCAGCCACGCAGCGGGACACACCGGGGAGCTGTTTTTT. Its protein is CASSHAAGHTGELFF.

In this sample, this clone turned up once. The chain carries TRBV9 and TRBJ1-2, with TRBD1 matching over 11 bases. The J segment lost 8 bases and the V segment lost 0 bases, leaving 9 bases of the junction unmatched. CDR3 size: 16 residues. CDR1 SGDLS and CDR2 YYNGEE come from the germline V gene. The CDR3 sequence is CASSVGGTGGIRGYTF. CDR3 DNA sequence: TGTGCCAGCAGCGTAGGCGGGACAGGGGGAATCCGGGGCTACACCTTC. The entire variable domain, with the rest obtained from reference TRBV9 and TRBJ1-2, is as follows: DSGVTQTPKHLITATGQRVTLRCSPRSGDLSVYWYQQSLDQGLQFLIQYYNGEERAKGNILERFSAQQFPDLHSELNLSSLELGDSALYFCASSVGGTGGIRGYTFGSGTRLTVV.

The V and J genes are TRBV5-6 and TRBJ2-2; 8 bases match TRBD1. This CDR3 spans 18 amino acids. The germline gives CDR1 SGHDT, CDR2 YYEEEE. V was pared by 3 bases and J by 4 bases, with 14 bases of the junction left unmatched. CDR3 in DNA: TGTGCCAGCAGCTCAGGGACAGGATCCCGATGGGTCACCGGGGAGCTGTTTTTT. Protein product: CASSSGTGSRWVTGELFF.

The gene calls are TRBV19 and TRBJ2-7; TRBD1 is a possible D gene (6 bases). V gave up 3 bases and J gave up 3 bases, with 12 bases separating them. CDR3 length: 14 residues. In germline, CDR1 is LNHDA, CDR2 SQIVND (reference sequence). The CDR3 DNA sequence: TGTGCCAGTAGTATTGCGACAGGCGACTACGAGCAGTACTTC. Translating it yields CASSIATGDYEQYF.

There are a few counts of this clone. The chain links TRBV7-3 to TRBJ1-1; possibly TRBD1 for D (6 bases). Germline CDR1 and CDR2: SGHTA and FQGTGA. The CDR3 is 15 residues long. The V end lost 1 base, the J end lost 1 base, and 10 bases lay between the germline ends. The CDR3 protein is CASSLIGRGNTEAFF. CDR3 sequence (DNA): TGTGCCAGCAGCTTAATAGGCAGGGGGAACACTGAAGCTTTCTTT.

The rearrangement links TRBV18 to TRBJ1-5; no clear D gene. V was cut by 2 bases and J by 2 bases, with 19 bases left in between. The CDR3 totals 18 residues. Germline loops: CDR1 KGHSH, CDR2 LQKENI. CDR3 sequence: CASSPDGVAFIGNQPQHF. The CDR3 DNA reads as TGTGCCAGCTCACCAGACGGGGTGGCATTTATTGGCAATCAGCCCCAGCATTTT.

CDR3: CASSLSAASSYEQYF. CDR3 DNA: TGTGCCAGCAGCTTATCAGCAGCGAGCTCCTACGAGCAGTACTTC. The V call is TRBV5-8, the J call TRBJ2-7, with unresolved D. The CDR3 totals 15 residues. CDR1 is SGHTS and CDR2 is YDEGEE in the germline V gene. V was shortened by 2 bases and J by 0 bases, with 12 bases between the two germline ends.

The V gene is TRBV9, the J gene TRBJ2-2; 7 bases map to TRBD2. The CDR3 spans 16 residues. Germline CDR1 and CDR2: SGDLS and YYNGEE. V was pared by 4 bases and J by 8 bases, with 14 bases of the junction left unmatched. The CDR3 sequence: CASSSGGRGVAGELFF. The DNA of the CDR3 is TGTGCCAGCAGCTCCGGAGGGAGGGGCGTAGCTGGGGAGCTGTTTTTT. Looking up the rest from reference TRBV9 and TRBJ2-2 gives the full variable domain: DSGVTQTPKHLITATGQRVTLRCSPRSGDLSVYWYQQSLDQGLQFLIQYYNGEERAKGNILERFSAQQFPDLHSELNLSSLELGDSALYFCASSSGGRGVAGELFFGEGSRLTVL.

This chain connects TRBV5-1 to TRBJ2-6; a possible D gene is TRBD1 (5 bases). V lost 3 bases, J lost 0 bases, and 16 bases lay in between. The CDR3 covers 18 residues. Germline V gene sequence: CDR1 SGHRS, CDR2 YFSETQ. The CDR3: CASSSDSLHYSGANVLTF. The CDR3 DNA sequence: TGCGCCAGCAGCTCTGACAGCCTCCACTACTCTGGGGCCAACGTCCTGACTTTC.

The CDR3 nucleotides are TGTGCCAGCAGCCAACGGACAGGGGTAGGCGGCTACACCTTC. It is translated as CASSQRTGVGGYTF. The chain recombines TRBV14 with TRBJ1-2; 9 bases are shared with TRBD1. The CDR3 loop spans 14 amino acids. Germline trimming cut 2 bases from V and 8 bases from J; bases unmatched to any gene: 6. Germline V gene lookup returns CDR1 SGHDN and CDR2 FVKESK.

The V call is TRBV20-1, the J call TRBJ2-3; D is uncertain. The V end was cut by 5 bases, the J end by 5 bases, with 8 bases between. The germline gives CDR1 DFQATT, CDR2 SNEGSKA (reference sequence). This CDR3 region has 11 residues. CDR3 amino acids: CSAPVVDTQYF. In DNA form, the CDR3 reads TGCAGTGCTCCCGTTGTAGATACGCAGTATTTT.

This chain connects TRBV7-2 to TRBJ1-5, with a possible D match to TRBD1 (5 bases). CDR1 is SGHTA and CDR2 is FQGNSA in the germline V gene. V was cut by 5 bases and J by 7 bases, with 15 bases left in between. CDR3 length equals 14 residues. The CDR3 sequence is CASSQHMGRQPQHF. CDR3 bases: TGTGCCAGCAGCCAACACATGGGGCGGCAGCCCCAGCATTTT.

This clone was found a few times. The chain uses TRBV28 and TRBJ1-1; TRBD1 is a possible D gene (5 bases). V lost 6 bases, J lost 4 bases, and 18 bases lay in between. The CDR3 is made up of 15 amino acids. Per the germline V gene, CDR1 is MDHEN and CDR2 is SYDVKM. For the CDR3, the DNA is TGTGCCAGCAGGACCGCGGGCCCCGGGGGCACTGAAGCTTTCTTT. The encoded protein is CASRTAGPGGTEAFF.